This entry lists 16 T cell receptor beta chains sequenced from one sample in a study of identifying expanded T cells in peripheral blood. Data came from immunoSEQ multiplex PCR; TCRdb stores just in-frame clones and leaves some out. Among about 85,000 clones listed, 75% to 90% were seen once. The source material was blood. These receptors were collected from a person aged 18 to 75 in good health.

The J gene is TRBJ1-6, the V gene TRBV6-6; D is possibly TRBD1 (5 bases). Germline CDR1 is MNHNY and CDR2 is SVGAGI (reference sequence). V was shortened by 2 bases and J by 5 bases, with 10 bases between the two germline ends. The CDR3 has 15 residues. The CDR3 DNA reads TGTGCCAGCAGTTACGGCAGGGTCAATAATTCACCCCTCCACTTT. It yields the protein CASSYGRVNNSPLHF.

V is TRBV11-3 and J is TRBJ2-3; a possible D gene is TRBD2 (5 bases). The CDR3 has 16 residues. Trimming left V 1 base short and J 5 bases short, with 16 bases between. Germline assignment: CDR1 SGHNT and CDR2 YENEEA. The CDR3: CASSLGASPAGDTQYF. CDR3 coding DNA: TGTGCCAGCAGCTTAGGGGCGAGCCCTGCGGGAGATACGCAGTATTTT.

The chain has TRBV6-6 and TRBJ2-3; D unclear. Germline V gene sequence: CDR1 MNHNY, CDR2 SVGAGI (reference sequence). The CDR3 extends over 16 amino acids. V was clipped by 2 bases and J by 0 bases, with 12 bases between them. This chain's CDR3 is CASSYVKGSSTDTQYF. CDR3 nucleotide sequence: TGTGCCAGCAGTTACGTGAAGGGTTCTAGCACAGATACGCAGTATTTT.

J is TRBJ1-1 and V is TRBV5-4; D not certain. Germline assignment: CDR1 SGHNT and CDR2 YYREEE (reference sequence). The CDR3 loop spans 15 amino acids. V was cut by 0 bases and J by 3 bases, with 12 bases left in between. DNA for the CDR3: TGTGCCAGCAGCTTGGCTGGAGGGTTGGACACTGAAGCTTTCTTT. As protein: CASSLAGGLDTEAFF.

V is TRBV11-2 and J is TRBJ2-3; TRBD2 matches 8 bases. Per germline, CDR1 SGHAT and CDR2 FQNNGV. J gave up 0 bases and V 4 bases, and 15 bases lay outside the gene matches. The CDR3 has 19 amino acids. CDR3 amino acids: CASSWRGLAGSPSTDTQYF. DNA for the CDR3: TGTGCCAGCAGCTGGCGGGGTTTAGCGGGGTCGCCTAGCACAGATACGCAGTATTTT.

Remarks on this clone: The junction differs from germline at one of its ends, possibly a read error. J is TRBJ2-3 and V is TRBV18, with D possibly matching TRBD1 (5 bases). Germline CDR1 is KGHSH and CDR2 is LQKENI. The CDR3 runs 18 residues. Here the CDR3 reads CASSPNVGRESSTDTQYF. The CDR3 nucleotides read TGTGCCAGCTCACCAAATGTCGGCAGGGAATCAAGCACGGATACGCAGTATTTT. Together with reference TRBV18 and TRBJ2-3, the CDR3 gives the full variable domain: NAGVMQNPRHLVRRRGQEARLRCSPMKGHSHVYWYRQLPEEGLKFMVYLQKENIIDESGMPKERFSAEFPKEGPSILRIQQVVRGDSAAYFCASSPNVGRESSTDTQYFGPGTRLTVL.

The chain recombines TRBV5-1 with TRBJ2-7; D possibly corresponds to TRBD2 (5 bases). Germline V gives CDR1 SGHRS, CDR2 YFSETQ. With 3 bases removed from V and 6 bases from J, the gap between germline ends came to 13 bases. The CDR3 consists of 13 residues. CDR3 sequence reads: CASSYSGGSEQYF. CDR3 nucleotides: TGCGCCAGCAGCTATTCAGGAGGCTCCGAGCAGTACTTC.

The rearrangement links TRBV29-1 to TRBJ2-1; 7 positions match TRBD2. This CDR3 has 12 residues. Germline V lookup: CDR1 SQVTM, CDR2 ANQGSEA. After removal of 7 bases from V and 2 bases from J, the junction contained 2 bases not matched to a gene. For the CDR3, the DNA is TGCAGCGCTGGGACTACCTACAATGAGCAGTTCTTC. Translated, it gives CSAGTTYNEQFF.

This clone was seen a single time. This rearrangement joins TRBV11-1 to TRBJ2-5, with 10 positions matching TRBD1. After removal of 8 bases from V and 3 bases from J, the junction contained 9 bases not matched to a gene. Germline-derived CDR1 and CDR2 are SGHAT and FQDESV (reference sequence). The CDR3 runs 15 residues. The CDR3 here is CASGNDRGHEETQYF. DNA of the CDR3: TGTGCCAGCGGAAATGACAGGGGGCACGAAGAGACCCAGTACTTC.

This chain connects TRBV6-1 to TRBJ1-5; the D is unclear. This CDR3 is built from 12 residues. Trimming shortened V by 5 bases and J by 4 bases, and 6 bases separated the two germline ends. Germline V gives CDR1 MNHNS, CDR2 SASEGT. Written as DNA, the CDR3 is TGTGCCAGCAGTAACACGAATCAGCCCCAGCATTTT. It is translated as CASSNTNQPQHF.

The CDR3 nucleotides are TGTGCCAGCAGCCCGGGAAGGTTTTGGGACAGGGGGTCCCTCGACTACGAGCAGTACTTC. Protein: CASSPGRFWDRGSLDYEQYF. The chain links TRBV5-4 to TRBJ2-7; TRBD1 aligns across 11 bases. The ends lost 4 bases at V and 3 bases at J; junction bases unmatched: 21. The V gene's germline CDR1 is SGHNT and CDR2 YYREEE (reference sequence). The CDR3 runs to 20 residues.

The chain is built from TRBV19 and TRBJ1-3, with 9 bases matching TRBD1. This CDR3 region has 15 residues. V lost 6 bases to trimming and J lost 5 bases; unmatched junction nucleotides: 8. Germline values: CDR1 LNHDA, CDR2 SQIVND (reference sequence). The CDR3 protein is CASSRPGQGRNTIYF. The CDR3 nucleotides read TGTGCCAGTAGCCGACCGGGACAGGGAAGAAACACCATATATTTT.

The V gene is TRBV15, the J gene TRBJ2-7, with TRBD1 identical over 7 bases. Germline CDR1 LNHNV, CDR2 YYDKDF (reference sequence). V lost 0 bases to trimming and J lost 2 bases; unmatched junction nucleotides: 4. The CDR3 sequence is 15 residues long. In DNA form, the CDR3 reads TGTGCCACCAGCAGAGATCGACAGGGAGCCTACGAGCAGTACTTC. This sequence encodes CATSRDRQGAYEQYF.

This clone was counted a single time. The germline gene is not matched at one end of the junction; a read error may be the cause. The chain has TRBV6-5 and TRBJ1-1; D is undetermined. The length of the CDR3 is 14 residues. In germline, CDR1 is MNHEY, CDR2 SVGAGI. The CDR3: CAISEGTDLAEAFF. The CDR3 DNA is TGTGCCATCAGTGAGGGTACGGATCTCGCTGAAGCTTTCTTT.

The CDR3 here is CASSRNPGQGPADTQYF. The CDR3 DNA is TGCGCCAGCAGCCGAAACCCGGGACAGGGTCCCGCAGATACGCAGTATTTT. The chain has TRBV5-1 and TRBJ2-3; the match to TRBD1 covers 9 bases. The CDR3 is 17 amino acids. Germline assignment: CDR1 SGHRS and CDR2 YFSETQ. The V segment lost 4 bases and the J segment 4 bases; nucleotides outside the gene matches: 13.

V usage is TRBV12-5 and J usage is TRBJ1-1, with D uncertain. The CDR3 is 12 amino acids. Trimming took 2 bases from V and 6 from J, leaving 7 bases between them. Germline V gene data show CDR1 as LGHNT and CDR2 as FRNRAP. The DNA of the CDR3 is TGTGCTAGTGGTTTGCCGGCCCCTGAAGCTTTCTTT. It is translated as CASGLPAPEAFF.